These 32 T cell receptor beta chains originate from one sample sequenced in a study of regulatory T cells in long-lasting Graves disease. Documented time point: newly diagnosed GD, antithyroid drugs for less than 3 months. PBMC RNA was the source of the TCR library. According to the study, TCR beta libraries were built with iRepertoire HTBI primers and CDR3-region Arm-PCR. TCRdb passed the multiplex PCR reads through MiXCR, listing each CDR3 protein once. The table has 350,000 to 500,000 distinct CDR3 sequences, around 13% seen once. The sample also formed part of further work on T cells in Graves' hyperthyroidism and ophthalmopathy.

The specimen comprised peripheral blood mononuclear cells (PBMCs), sampled at new diagnosis, from a patient treated with antithyroid drugs. These receptors originate from a woman between 50 and 59 years old with Graves disease.

This clonotype was counted only a few times. This rearrangement joins TRBV5-1 to TRBJ2-2, with 14 bases matching TRBD2. CDR1 SGHRS and CDR2 YFSETQ come from the germline V gene. The CDR3 runs 16 residues. The J segment lost 6 bases and the V segment lost 4 bases, leaving 5 bases of the junction unmatched. CDR3 protein: CASSPGLAGEAGELFF. The CDR3 region has the DNA TGCGCCAGCAGCCCGGGACTAGCGGGAGAAGCCGGGGAGCTGTTTTTT. Together with reference TRBV5-1 and TRBJ2-2, the CDR3 gives the full variable domain: KAGVTQTPRYLIKTRGQQVTLSCSPISGHRSVSWYQQTPGQGLQFLFEYFSETQRNKGNFPGRFSGRQFSNSRSEMNVSTLELGDSALYLCASSPGLAGEAGELFFGEGSRLTVL.

This clonotype was counted many times. V gene TRBV28 combines with J gene TRBJ1-1, with D maybe TRBD1 (5 bases). Germline V gives CDR1 MDHEN, CDR2 SYDVKM. The V end was cut by 6 bases, the J end by 3 bases, with 20 bases between. The CDR3 is made up of 16 amino acids. The CDR3 is CASRRLKRGGDTEAFF. In DNA, the CDR3 is TGTGCCAGCAGGCGCCTAAAGCGGGGGGGAGACACTGAAGCTTTCTTT.

This chain connects TRBV10-2 to TRBJ2-1; 7 nucleotides match TRBD2. The J call is in doubt because the DNA end fits TRBJ2-5 better. The CDR3 length is 15 residues. The V gene's germline CDR1 is WSHSY and CDR2 SAAADI. As DNA, the CDR3 is TGCGCCAGCAGCCAAGGAGGGCGGGAGAGAGAGACCCAGTACTTC. It translates to CASSQGGRERETQYF.

The rearrangement joins TRBV29-1 to TRBJ1-2; D may be TRBD1 (6 bases). With 4 bases removed from V and 7 bases from J, the gap between germline ends came to 13 bases. CDR1 and CDR2 from the germline V gene are SQVTM and ANQGSEA. The CDR3 has 12 amino acids. The CDR3 nucleotides are TGCAGCGTTGGAGGGGACATATTTGGCTACACCTTC. Translation: CSVGGDIFGYTF.

The CDR3 is CASSEWGRPDYGYTF. DNA of the CDR3: TGTGCCAGCAGTGAATGGGGCAGGCCCGACTATGGCTACACCTTC. V and J are TRBV6-1 and TRBJ1-2, with D possibly being TRBD1 (5 bases). Trimming cost V 2 bases and J 3 bases, with 13 bases left between them. This CDR3 has 15 residues. Germline V gene lookup returns CDR1 MNHNS and CDR2 SASEGT.

V is TRBV28 and J is TRBJ2-7, with 8 bases fitting TRBD1. CDR3 length: 15 residues. The V and J ends lost 3 bases and 4 bases, in that order; junction bases with no gene match: 8. The germline V gene encodes CDR1 MDHEN and CDR2 SYDVKM. The chain's CDR3 is CASSFPRQGRYEQYF. DNA for the CDR3: TGTGCCAGCAGTTTCCCCCGACAGGGGAGGTACGAGCAGTACTTC.

The V call is TRBV19, the J call TRBJ2-6; D may match TRBD1 or TRBD2 (5 bases each). The CDR3 is 18 residues long. Germline CDR1 and CDR2: LNHDA and SQIVND (reference sequence). V lost 6 bases and J 0 bases, leaving 18 bases between the germline ends. The CDR3 protein is CASRAGTSPASGANVLTF. The CDR3 nucleotides are TGTGCCAGTAGAGCCGGGACGTCGCCCGCCTCTGGGGCCAACGTCCTGACTTTC.

This chain joins TRBV7-9 and TRBJ2-2; possible D gene TRBD2, 8 bases. The CDR3 contains 15 residues. V was clipped by 3 bases and J by 4 bases, with 12 bases between them. CDR1 and CDR2 from the germline V gene are SEHNR and FQNEAQ (reference sequence). The CDR3 sequence is CASSFSGTATGELFF. DNA of the CDR3: TGTGCCAGCAGCTTTAGCGGGACAGCCACCGGGGAGCTGTTTTTT. Looking up the rest from reference TRBV7-9 and TRBJ2-2 gives the full variable domain: DTGVSQNPRHKITKRGQNVTFRCDPISEHNRLYWYRQTLGQGPEFLTYFQNEAQLEKSRLLSDRFSAERPKGSFSTLEIQRTEQGDSAMYLCASSFSGTATGELFFGEGSRLTVL.

In the case of this clonotype: This may stem from a read error, because a much larger clone lies one nucleotide away. The chain combines TRBV6-1 with TRBJ2-3; 10 bases are a match to TRBD2. Per germline, CDR1 MNHNS and CDR2 SASEGT. The CDR3 is made up of 14 amino acids. The CDR3 sequence: CAGSGLADTDTQYF. The CDR3 region has the DNA TGTGCCGGCAGTGGACTAGCGGACACAGATACGCAGTATTTT.

There are many counts of this clonotype. The chain uses TRBV27 and TRBJ2-3; TRBD2 aligns across 11 bases. Germline V lookup: CDR1 MNHEY, CDR2 SMNVEV (reference sequence). The CDR3 consists of 20 residues. Unmatched junction bases numbered 13, after V lost 2 bases and J lost 0 bases. In DNA form, the CDR3 reads TGTGCCAGCAGTTTAAAGCTACTAGCGGGAGAACTCCTTAGCACAGATACGCAGTATTTT. It codes for CASSLKLLAGELLSTDTQYF.

This clonotype has at least ten counts. This rearrangement joins TRBV3-1 to TRBJ2-3, with D unresolved. Germline CDR1 is LGHDT and CDR2 is YNNKEL (reference sequence). CDR3 length equals 13 residues. V lost 1 base, J lost 3 bases, and 5 bases lay in between. The CDR3 region has the DNA TGTGCCAGCAGCCAAGCGAGGACAGATACGCAGTATTTT. Its translation is CASSQARTDTQYF.

This clonotype was detected ten times or more. This chain joins TRBV30 and TRBJ2-5; 8 bases are a match to TRBD2. Looked up from germline, CDR1 is GTSNPN and CDR2 is SVGIG (reference sequence). V lost 2 bases, J lost 6 bases, and 8 bases stayed unmatched. CDR3 length: 14 residues. CDR3 loop: CAWSPNGRAQTQYF. The DNA of the CDR3 is TGTGCCTGGAGTCCCAACGGGAGGGCCCAGACCCAGTACTTC.

The chain joins TRBV7-6 to TRBJ2-2; TRBD1 matches 7 bases. Germline-derived CDR1 and CDR2 are SGHVS and FNYEAQ. J lost 3 bases, V lost 1 base, and 5 bases had no gene match. The CDR3 loop spans 16 amino acids. The CDR3 spells CASSLDTGVDTGELFF. The CDR3, as DNA: TGTGCCAGCAGCTTAGACACAGGGGTCGACACCGGGGAGCTGTTTTTT.

For this clonotype: It may be a read error: a sequence one base away is much more abundant. The genes are TRBV28 and TRBJ2-3; 9 bases fit TRBD1. Judging by the DNA end, TRBJ1-5 fits better; the J call may be wrong. The CDR3 is 14 amino acids. Germline loops: CDR1 MDHEN, CDR2 SYDVKM. The CDR3 DNA reads TGTGCCAGCAGTGCGGGACAGGGCGTGGATACGCAGCATTTT. This codes for CASSAGQGVDTQHF.

Turning to this clonotype: This likely traces to a read error, being one base from a far larger clone. This chain joins TRBV7-9 and TRBJ2-3; 8 nucleotides agree with TRBD2. Trimming cost V 5 bases and J 0 bases; bases outside gene matches: 4. In germline, CDR1 is SEHNR, CDR2 FQNEAQ (reference sequence). The CDR3 totals 15 residues. The CDR3: CASSAQRGSTDTQYF. CDR3 coding DNA: TGTGCCAGCAGCGCCCAGCGGGGGAGCACAGATACGCAGTATTTT.

V is TRBV12-3 or TRBV12-4 and J is TRBJ1-6, with D uncertain. Trimming shortened V by 6 bases and J by 10 bases, and 10 bases separated the two germline ends. The CDR3 is 12 residues long. CDR3 nucleotides: TGTGCCAGCAGACAACAAAACTCACCCCTCCACTTT. Translating it yields CASRQQNSPLHF.

This clonotype has a count of ten or more. The chain joins TRBV12-3 or TRBV12-4 to TRBJ1-4, with D unclear. V was clipped by 4 bases and J by 7 bases, with 7 bases between them. This CDR3 region has 12 residues. The CDR3 DNA reads TGTGCCAGCAGTTCATTGCTTGAAAAACTGTTTTTT. Amino acid sequence: CASSSLLEKLFF.

There are many counts of this clonotype. The chain combines TRBV28 with TRBJ2-1, with D possibly matching TRBD2 (6 bases). The last part of the DNA fits TRBJ2-5 better; the J call may be wrong. Germline CDR1 MDHEN, CDR2 SYDVKM. The CDR3 contains 17 residues. The CDR3 loop reads CASSKPWRAVVVETQYF. The CDR3 DNA reads as TGTGCCAGCAGTAAACCATGGAGGGCGGTAGTGGTGGAGACCCAGTACTTC.

This clonotype was counted at least ten times. The CDR3 DNA reads as TGTGCCAGCAGCTTAGTTGGGACAGGGATCTACAATGAGCAGTTCTTC. Its translation: CASSLVGTGIYNEQFF. This chain links TRBV11-2 with TRBJ2-1; 9 bases are shared with TRBD1. V lost 1 base to trimming and J lost 3 bases; unmatched junction nucleotides: 4. Looked up from germline, CDR1 is SGHAT and CDR2 is FQNNGV. This CDR3 has 16 amino acids.

This clonotype appeared many times. The chain employs TRBV28 and TRBJ2-7; D gene ambiguous. The V and J ends lost 2 bases and 0 bases respectively, with 8 bases between them. The germline CDR1 and CDR2 sequences are MDHEN and SYDVKM. CDR3 length equals 14 residues. CDR3 region: CASSLMASSYEQYF. The DNA of the CDR3 is TGTGCCAGCAGTTTAATGGCGTCCTCCTACGAGCAGTACTTC.

This clonotype was seen many times. V is TRBV30 and J is TRBJ2-7; 7 positions match TRBD2. Germline V gives CDR1 GTSNPN, CDR2 SVGIG (reference sequence). The V segment lost 2 bases and the J segment 3 bases; nucleotides outside the gene matches: 7. There are 14 residues in the CDR3. The CDR3 nucleotides are TGTGCCTGGAGTATTGCGGGAGATAGCTACGAGCAGTACTTC. Translation gives CAWSIAGDSYEQYF. The whole variable domain, remainder taken from reference TRBV30 and TRBJ2-7, is SQTIHQWPATLVQPVGSPLSLECTVEGTSNPNLYWYRQAAGRGLQLLFYSVGIGQISSEVPQNLSASRPQDRQFILSSKKLLLSDSGFYLCAWSIAGDSYEQYFGPGTRLTVT.

This clonotype was observed many times. This rearrangement joins TRBV14 to TRBJ2-1, with TRBD2 matching 8 bases. Germline CDR1 reads SGHDN; CDR2 reads FVKESK. Trimming removed 6 bases from V and 0 bases from J; junction bases left unmatched: 4. The CDR3 covers 15 residues. CDR3: CASRPSGSSYNEQFF. DNA of the CDR3: TGTGCCAGCAGACCGAGCGGGAGCTCCTACAATGAGCAGTTCTTC.

The chain has TRBV7-9 and TRBJ2-5; 13 bases map to TRBD2. Germline CDR1 reads SEHNR; CDR2 reads FQNEAQ (reference sequence). V gave up 3 bases and J gave up 5 bases; unmatched junction bases: 9. This CDR3 is built from 17 residues. CDR3 region: CASSFTTSGRARETQYF. In DNA form, the CDR3 reads TGTGCCAGCAGCTTCACAACTAGCGGGAGGGCCAGGGAGACCCAGTACTTC.

The DNA for the CDR3 is TGTGCCACCTATAGCACAATTGTGGGCTACACCTTC. This translates into CATYSTIVGYTF. The chain carries TRBV24-1 and TRBJ1-2; the D is unclear. CDR3 size: 12 residues. Between the trimmed V and J ends, which lost 9 bases and 8 bases, there was a span of 15 bases. CDR1 KGHDR and CDR2 SFDVKD come from the germline V gene.

Details on this clonotype: This could be a read error, since a much larger clone is one nucleotide away. This rearrangement joins TRBV20-1 to TRBJ2-1; 7 bases align to TRBD2. The V gene's germline CDR1 is DFQATT and CDR2 SNEGSKA (reference sequence). V lost 6 bases and J lost 8; bases outside the gene matches: 16. The CDR3 runs 15 residues. CDR3 region: CSASSPTSRSDEQFF. CDR3 nucleotide sequence: TGCAGTGCCTCATCGCCGACTAGCAGGAGCGATGAGCAGTTCTTC.

In this sample, this clonotype turned up many times. In nucleotides, the CDR3 is TGTGCCAGCAGTATGGGGCGGGTGGTTGACACCGGGGAGCTGTTTTTT. Encoded protein: CASSMGRVVDTGELFF. The rearrangement links TRBV6-1 to TRBJ2-2; either TRBD1 or TRBD2 may fit D (5 bases each). The CDR3 loop spans 16 amino acids. V gave up 5 bases and J gave up 3 bases, with 16 bases separating them. The germline CDR1 and CDR2 sequences are MNHNS and SASEGT.

As to this clonotype: A single base separates this from a much larger clone, so it may be a read error. This chain uses TRBV20-1 with TRBJ2-5; TRBD2 agrees at 13 bases. Germline V gene lookup returns CDR1 DFQATT and CDR2 SNEGSKA (reference sequence). The CDR3 is 14 residues long. CDR3 protein: CIAGLAGVGETQYF. CDR3 nucleotide sequence: TGCATTGCTGGACTAGCGGGAGTAGGAGAGACCCAGTACTTC.

This chain joins TRBV12-3 or TRBV12-4 and TRBJ2-3, with 9 positions matching TRBD2. The V and J ends lost 0 bases and 2 bases, in that order; junction bases with no gene match: 6. The CDR3 loop spans 17 amino acids. This CDR3 reads CASSLAGSGSLTDTQYF. The CDR3 DNA is TGTGCCAGCAGTTTAGCGGGTAGCGGGAGCCTCACAGATACGCAGTATTTT.

This clonotype appeared many times. J is TRBJ1-2 and V is TRBV28, with 7 bases that match TRBD1. The germline CDR1 and CDR2 sequences are MDHEN and SYDVKM. The CDR3 is 14 residues long. V was pared by 6 bases and J by 5 bases, with 9 bases of the junction left unmatched. The CDR3 protein is CASSLAGTVYGYTF. Written as DNA, the CDR3 is TGTGCCAGCAGCTTAGCAGGGACAGTTTATGGCTACACCTTC.

As to this clonotype: Since a much larger clone is just one base distant, this may be a read error. This sequence joins TRBV5-1 and TRBJ2-3; the match to TRBD2 covers 7 bases. This CDR3 comprises 14 residues. Germline values: CDR1 SGHRS, CDR2 YFSETQ. The CDR3 nucleotides are TGCGCCAGCGGAGAGGGAGGGCCGACAGAGACGCAGTATTTT. It translates to CASGEGGPTETQYF.

This clonotype occurred many times. V and J are TRBV5-1 and TRBJ2-1; TRBD2 might be the D (5 bases). This CDR3 is 15 amino acids long. Germline CDR1 SGHRS, CDR2 YFSETQ. V was cut by 2 bases and J by 0 bases, with 9 bases left in between. CDR3 residues: CASSFGESSYNEQFF. As DNA, the CDR3 is TGCGCCAGCAGCTTTGGGGAGAGCTCCTACAATGAGCAGTTCTTC.

This clonotype was detected only once. A much bigger clone sits one base away, suggesting this may be a read error. V usage is TRBV18 and J usage is TRBJ2-1, with D tentatively TRBD2 (6 bases). CDR1 and CDR2 from the germline V gene are KGHSH and LQKENI. The CDR3 sequence is 16 residues long. V was cut by 1 base and J by 2 bases, with 12 bases left in between. CDR3 DNA: TGTGCCAGCTCACCACGGACTATCTTCGCCTACAATGAGCAGTTCTTC. Translated: CASSPRTIFAYNEQFF.